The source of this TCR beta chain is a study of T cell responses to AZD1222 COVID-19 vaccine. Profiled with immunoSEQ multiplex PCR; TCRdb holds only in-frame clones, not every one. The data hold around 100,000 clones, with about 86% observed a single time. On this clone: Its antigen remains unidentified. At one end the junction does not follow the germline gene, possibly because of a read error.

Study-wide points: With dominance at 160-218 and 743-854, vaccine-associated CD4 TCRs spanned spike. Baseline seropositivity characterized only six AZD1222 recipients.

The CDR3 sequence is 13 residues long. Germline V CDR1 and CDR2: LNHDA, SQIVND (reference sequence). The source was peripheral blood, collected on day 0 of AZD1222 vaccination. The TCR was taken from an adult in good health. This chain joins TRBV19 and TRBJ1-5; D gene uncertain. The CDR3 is CASSTDSNQPQHF. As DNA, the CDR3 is TGTGCCAGCAGTACGGATAGCAATCAGCCCCAGCATTTT.